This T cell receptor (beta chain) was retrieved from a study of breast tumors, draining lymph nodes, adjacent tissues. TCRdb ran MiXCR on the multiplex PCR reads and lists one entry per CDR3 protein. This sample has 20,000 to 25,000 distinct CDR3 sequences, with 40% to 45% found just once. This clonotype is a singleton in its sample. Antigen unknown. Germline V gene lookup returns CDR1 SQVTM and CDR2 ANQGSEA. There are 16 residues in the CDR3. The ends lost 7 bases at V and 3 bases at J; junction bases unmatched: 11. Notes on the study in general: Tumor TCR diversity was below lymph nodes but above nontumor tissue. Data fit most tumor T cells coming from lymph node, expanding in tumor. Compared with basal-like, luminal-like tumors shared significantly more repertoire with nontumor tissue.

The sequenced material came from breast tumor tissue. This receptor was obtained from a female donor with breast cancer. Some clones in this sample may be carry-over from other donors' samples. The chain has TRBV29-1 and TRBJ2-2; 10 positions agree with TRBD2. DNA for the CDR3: TGCAGCGCAGAAAAAGCGGGAGGGCCTTACACCGGGGAGCTGTTTTTT. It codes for CSAEKAGGPYTGELFF.